This T cell receptor beta chain was captured in a study of blood T cell repertoires in COVID-19. About the research overall: Samples came from the United States, Italy and Spain, spanning acute and convalescent COVID-19.

The data were produced by immunoSEQ multiplex PCR, yet TCRdb's version contains in-frame clones alone and is incomplete. Of around 310,000 clones listed, over 75% are singletons. Everyone who took part was about 18 to 90 years old, and they came from about two dozen US areas. Two negative PCRs, clearance, or symptom resolution had been documented for recovered Cohort 3 donors. The ends were cut back, 2 bases at V and 0 bases at J, with 7 bases in the middle. Looked up from germline, CDR1 is MDHEN and CDR2 is SYDVKM. This CDR3 contains 14 residues. The sample was PBMCs or T cells enriched from blood (not recorded which). This chain links TRBV28 with TRBJ2-5; D ambiguous. This receptor was obtained from a man younger than 40 who had recovered from COVID-19. DNA for the CDR3: TGTGCCAGCAGTTTAACCGCGTACCAAGAGACCCAGTACTTC. It specifies CASSLTAYQETQYF.